The text below deals with one TCR beta chain. The antigen is unknown. The record originates from a study of beta chain features in type 1 diabetes. Study-wide findings and caveats: The analysis here could not establish whether HLA type shapes TCRB rearrangement. Moderate but significant shortening of TCRB CDR3s was recorded in all four CD4+ subsets from Type 1 diabetes patients. Lower insertion and higher deletion counts appeared at VDJ junctions in type 1 diabetes patients. It was among patients, rather than healthy donors, that naive, central memory and Treg TCRB repertoires appeared more similar.

cDNA synthesis used the whole RNA isolate, giving expressed TCRB sequences. About 3.5 million reads per sample on average were obtained from naive, central memory and regulatory T cell samples. Profiling relied on immunoSEQ multiplex PCR, and the TCRdb table lists in-frame clones only, not all of them. The sample lists 310,000 or so clones; about 15% were seen once. V dropped 1 base and J dropped 1 base, with 12 bases sitting between them. The germline V gene encodes CDR1 LNHNV and CDR2 YYDKDF (reference sequence). The CDR3 runs 16 residues. This chain uses TRBV15 with TRBJ2-3, with unresolved D. This sequence originates from a man aged 18-30 years with type 1 diabetes. Sequencing was carried out using naive CD4+ T cells from blood. The CDR3 here is CATSRVDLTRTDTQYF. The CDR3 nucleotides read TGTGCCACCAGCAGAGTCGACTTAACCCGCACAGATACGCAGTATTTT. Drawing the rest from reference TRBV15 and TRBJ2-3, the complete variable domain is DAMVIQNPRYQVTQFGKPVTLSCSQTLNHNVMYWYQQKSSQAPKLLFHYYDKDFNNEADTPDNFQSRRPNTSFCFLDIRSPGLGDTAMYLCATSRVDLTRTDTQYFGPGTRLTVL.